The 7 T cell receptor beta chains below come from one sample, sequenced in a study of PD-L1 blockade in urothelial cancer. Profiled with immunoSEQ multiplex PCR; TCRdb holds only in-frame clones, not every one. The sample contains some 79,000 clones, 82% of which appear only once. The sample in question was PBMCs, obtained around atezolizumab (anti-PD-L1) treatment. These receptors were taken from a man aged 65 to 79 with urothelial cancer.

The chain has TRBV5-6 and TRBJ1-2; TRBD1 matches at 11 bases. CDR3 length equals 17 residues. Germline CDR1 SGHDT, CDR2 YYEEEE. V shed 0 bases, J shed 4 bases, and the junction held 8 bases outside the gene matches. The CDR3 nucleotides read TGTGCCAGCAGCTTGGTTTGGGGACAGGGGGTTAGCTATGGCTACACCTTC. This translates into CASSLVWGQGVSYGYTF.

The chain links TRBV11-2 to TRBJ2-5; 8 nucleotides align to TRBD1. The germline V gene encodes CDR1 SGHAT and CDR2 FQNNGV. The CDR3 totals 14 residues. V lost 3 bases to trimming and J lost 5 bases; unmatched junction nucleotides: 5. CDR3 protein: CASSLDRAVETQYF. CDR3 nucleotide sequence: TGTGCCAGCAGCTTGGACAGGGCTGTGGAGACCCAGTACTTC.

This clone came up a few times. The chain recombines TRBV18 with TRBJ2-7; tentatively, D is TRBD2 (6 bases). The CDR3 spans 14 residues. Trimming took off 3 bases at V and 0 bases at J, with 9 bases between the two ends. CDR1 is KGHSH, CDR2 LQKENI, per germline. In DNA, the CDR3 is TGTGCCAGCTCACCGGGGACTTACTCCTACGAGCAGTACTTC. It yields the protein CASSPGTYSYEQYF.

The chain links TRBV19 to TRBJ1-2, with 7 bases fitting TRBD1. The CDR3 is 13 amino acids. V was clipped by 5 bases and J by 5 bases; unmatched bases: 5. CDR1 LNHDA and CDR2 SQIVND come from the germline V gene (reference sequence). The DNA of the CDR3 is TGTGCCAGTAGTCAAGGGACAGTATATGGCTACACCTTC. Translated, it gives CASSQGTVYGYTF. The variable domain in full, completed from reference TRBV19 and TRBJ1-2, reads DGGITQSPKYLFRKEGQNVTLSCEQNLNHDAMYWYRQDPGQGLRLIYYSQIVNDFQKGDIAEGYSVSREKKESFPLTVTSAQKNPTAFYLCASSQGTVYGYTFGSGTRLTVV.

J is TRBJ1-2 and V is TRBV6-6, with TRBD1 matching over 8 bases. This CDR3 has 13 residues. Germline values: CDR1 MNHNY, CDR2 SVGAGI (reference sequence). After removal of 4 bases from V and 3 bases from J, the junction contained 1 base not matched to a gene. The CDR3 sequence is CASSSQGDYGYTF. As DNA, the CDR3 is TGTGCCAGCAGTTCACAGGGGGACTATGGCTACACCTTC.

This sequence joins TRBV2 and TRBJ1-3, with no clear D. The CDR3 totals 15 residues. CDR1 is SNHLY and CDR2 is FYNNEI in the germline V gene. Trimming took off 5 bases at V and 4 bases at J, with 15 bases between the two ends. The CDR3 is CASSPSPDSGNTIYF. DNA of the CDR3: TGTGCCAGCAGTCCAAGTCCAGACTCGGGAAACACCATATATTTT. Combining the CDR3 with reference TRBV2 and TRBJ1-3 gives the whole variable domain EPEVTQTPSHQVTQMGQEVILRCVPISNHLYFYWYRQILGQKVEFLVSFYNNEISEKSEIFDDQFSVERPDGSNFTLKIRSTKLEDSAMYFCASSPSPDSGNTIYFGEGSWLTVV.

The CDR3 sequence: CASSLVAGGPNEQFF. The CDR3 DNA follows: TGTGCCAGCAGCTTAGTTGCGGGAGGGCCCAATGAGCAGTTCTTC. The chain carries TRBV7-9 and TRBJ2-1, with 9 bases lining up with TRBD2. V was clipped by 1 base and J by 6 bases; unmatched bases: 4. This CDR3 is 15 amino acids long. Per germline, CDR1 SEHNR and CDR2 FQNEAQ (reference sequence).